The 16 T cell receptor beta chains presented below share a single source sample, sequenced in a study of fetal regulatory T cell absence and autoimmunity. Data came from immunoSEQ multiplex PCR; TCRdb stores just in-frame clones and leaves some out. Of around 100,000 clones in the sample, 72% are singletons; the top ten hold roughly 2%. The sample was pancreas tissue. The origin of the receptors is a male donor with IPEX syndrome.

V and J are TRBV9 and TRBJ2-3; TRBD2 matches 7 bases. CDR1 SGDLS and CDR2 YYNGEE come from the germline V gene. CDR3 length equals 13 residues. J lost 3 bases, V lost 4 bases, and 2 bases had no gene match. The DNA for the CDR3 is TGTGCCAGCAGCCCGGGACTAACAGATACGCAGTATTTT. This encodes CASSPGLTDTQYF.

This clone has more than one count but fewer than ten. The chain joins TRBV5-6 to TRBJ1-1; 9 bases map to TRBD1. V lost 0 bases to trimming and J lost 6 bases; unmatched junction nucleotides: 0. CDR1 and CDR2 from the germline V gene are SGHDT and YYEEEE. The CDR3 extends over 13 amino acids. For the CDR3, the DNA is TGTGCCAGCAGCTTGGGACAGGGGGCTGAAGCTTTCTTT. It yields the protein CASSLGQGAEAFF.

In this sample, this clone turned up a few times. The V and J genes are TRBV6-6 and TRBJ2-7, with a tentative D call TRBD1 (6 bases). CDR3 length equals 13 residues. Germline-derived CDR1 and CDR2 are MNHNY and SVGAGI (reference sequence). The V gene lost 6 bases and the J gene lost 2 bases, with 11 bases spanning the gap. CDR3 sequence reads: CASSTGQTYEQYF. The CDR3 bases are TGTGCCAGCAGCACCGGACAGACCTACGAGCAGTACTTC.

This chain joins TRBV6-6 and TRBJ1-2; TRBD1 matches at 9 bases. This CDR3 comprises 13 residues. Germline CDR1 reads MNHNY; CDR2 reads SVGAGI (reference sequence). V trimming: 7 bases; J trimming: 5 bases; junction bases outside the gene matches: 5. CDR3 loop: CASTWTGDYGYTF. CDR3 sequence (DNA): TGTGCCAGCACCTGGACAGGGGATTATGGCTACACCTTC.

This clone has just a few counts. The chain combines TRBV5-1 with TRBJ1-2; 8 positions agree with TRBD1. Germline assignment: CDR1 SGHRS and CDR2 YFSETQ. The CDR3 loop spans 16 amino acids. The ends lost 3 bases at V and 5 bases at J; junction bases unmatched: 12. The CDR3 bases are TGCGCCAGCAGCTCCGTCCTAGACAGGGGCGAGTATGGCTACACCTTC. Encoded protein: CASSSVLDRGEYGYTF.

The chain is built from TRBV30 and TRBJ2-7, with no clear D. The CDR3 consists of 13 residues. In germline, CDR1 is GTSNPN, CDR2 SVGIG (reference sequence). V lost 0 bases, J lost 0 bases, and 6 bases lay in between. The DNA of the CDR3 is TGTGCCTGGAGTGTACACAGCTCCTACGAGCAGTACTTC. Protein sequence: CAWSVHSSYEQYF.

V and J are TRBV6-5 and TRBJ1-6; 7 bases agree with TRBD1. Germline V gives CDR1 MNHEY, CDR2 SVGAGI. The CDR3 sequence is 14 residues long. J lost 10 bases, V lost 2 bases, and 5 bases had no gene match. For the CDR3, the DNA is TGTGCCAGCAGTTACCGACAGGGAGGCTCACCCCTCCACTTT. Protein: CASSYRQGGSPLHF.

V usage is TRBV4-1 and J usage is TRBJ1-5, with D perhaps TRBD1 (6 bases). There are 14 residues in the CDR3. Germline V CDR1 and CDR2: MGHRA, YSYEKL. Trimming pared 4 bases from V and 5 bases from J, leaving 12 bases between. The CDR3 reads CASSPQGAYQPQHF. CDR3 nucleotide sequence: TGCGCCAGCAGCCCACAGGGAGCCTATCAGCCCCAGCATTTT.

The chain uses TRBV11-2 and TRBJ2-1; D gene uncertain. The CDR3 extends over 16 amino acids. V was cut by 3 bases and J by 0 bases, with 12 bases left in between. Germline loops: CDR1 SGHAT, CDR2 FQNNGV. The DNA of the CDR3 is TGTGCCAGCAGCTTCCTCGACTTGGGCTCCTACAATGAGCAGTTCTTC. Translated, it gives CASSFLDLGSYNEQFF. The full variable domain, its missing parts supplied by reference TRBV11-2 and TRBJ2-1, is EAGVAQSPRYKIIEKRQSVAFWCNPISGHATLYWYQQILGQGPKLLIQFQNNGVVDDSQLPKDRFSAERLKGVDSTLKIQPAKLEDSAVYLCASSFLDLGSYNEQFFGPGTRLTVL.

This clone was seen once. As DNA, the CDR3 is TGTGCCAGCAGTTTAGGACAGGTGAACACTGAAGCTTTCTTT. It codes for CASSLGQVNTEAFF. The chain uses TRBV27 and TRBJ1-1; 7 bases agree with TRBD1. Germline V gene sequence: CDR1 MNHEY, CDR2 SMNVEV (reference sequence). CDR3 length: 14 residues. Germline trimming cut 2 bases from V and 0 bases from J; bases unmatched to any gene: 0.

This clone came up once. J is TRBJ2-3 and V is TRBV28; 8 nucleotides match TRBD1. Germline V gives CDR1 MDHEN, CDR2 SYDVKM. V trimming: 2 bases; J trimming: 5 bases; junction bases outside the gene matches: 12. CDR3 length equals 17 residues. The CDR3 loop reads CASSLTDRRGRGDTQYF. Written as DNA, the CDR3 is TGTGCCAGCAGTTTAACAGATCGCAGGGGGCGCGGAGATACGCAGTATTTT.

The CDR3 protein is CATGQNTEAFF. The CDR3 DNA reads as TGTGCCACAGGACAGAACACTGAAGCTTTCTTT. The chain carries TRBV10-3 and TRBJ1-1; the D gene is possibly TRBD1 (5 bases). Germline V lookup: CDR1 ENHRY, CDR2 SYGVKD. There are 11 residues in the CDR3. Trimming pared 10 bases from V and 1 base from J, leaving 7 bases between.

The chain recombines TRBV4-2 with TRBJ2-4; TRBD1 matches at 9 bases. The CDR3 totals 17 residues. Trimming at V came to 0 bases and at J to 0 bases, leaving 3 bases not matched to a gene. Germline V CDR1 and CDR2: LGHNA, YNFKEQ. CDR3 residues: CASSQERTGVAKNIQYF. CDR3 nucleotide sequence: TGTGCCAGCAGCCAAGAGCGGACAGGGGTAGCCAAAAACATTCAGTACTTC.

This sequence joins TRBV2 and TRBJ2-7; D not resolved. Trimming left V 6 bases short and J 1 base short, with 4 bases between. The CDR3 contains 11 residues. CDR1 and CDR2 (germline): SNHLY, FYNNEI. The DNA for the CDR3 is TGTGCCAGCAGGTTATCCTACGAGCAGTACTTC. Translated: CASRLSYEQYF.

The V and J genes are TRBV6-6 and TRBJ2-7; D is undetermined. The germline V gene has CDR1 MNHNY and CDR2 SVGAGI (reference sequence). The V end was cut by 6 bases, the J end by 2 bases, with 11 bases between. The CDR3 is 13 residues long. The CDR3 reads CASRPGPAYEQYF. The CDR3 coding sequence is TGTGCCAGCAGGCCCGGACCCGCCTACGAGCAGTACTTC.

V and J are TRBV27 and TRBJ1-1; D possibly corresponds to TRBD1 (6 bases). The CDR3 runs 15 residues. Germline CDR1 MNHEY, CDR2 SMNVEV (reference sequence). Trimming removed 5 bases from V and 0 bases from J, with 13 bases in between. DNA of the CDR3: TGTGCCAGCAGTCCTTTGACAGGTATGAACACTGAAGCTTTCTTT. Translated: CASSPLTGMNTEAFF.